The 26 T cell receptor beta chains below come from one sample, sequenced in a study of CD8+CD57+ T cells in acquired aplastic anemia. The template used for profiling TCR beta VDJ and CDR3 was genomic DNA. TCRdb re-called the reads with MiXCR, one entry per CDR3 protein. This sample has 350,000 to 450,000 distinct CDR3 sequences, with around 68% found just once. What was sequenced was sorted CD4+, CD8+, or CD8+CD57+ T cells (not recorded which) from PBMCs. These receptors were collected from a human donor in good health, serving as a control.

CDR3 amino acids: CASSSTMGADTQYF. In DNA form, the CDR3 reads TGTGCCAGCAGCTCCACGATGGGCGCAGATACGCAGTATTTT. The chain joins TRBV7-3 to TRBJ2-3; D not certain. V was pared by 4 bases and J by 4 bases, with 12 bases between. The germline V gene has CDR1 SGHTA and CDR2 FQGTGA. There are 14 residues in the CDR3.

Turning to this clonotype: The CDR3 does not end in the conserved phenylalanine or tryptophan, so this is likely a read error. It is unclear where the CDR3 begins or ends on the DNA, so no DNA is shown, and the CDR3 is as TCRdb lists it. CDR3 sequence reads: CASSPCVPGAETFFGL. The rearrangement joins TRBV19 to TRBJ1-3; whether TRBD1, the table's D call, matches the DNA was not checked. From germline, CDR1 is LNHDA and CDR2 SQIVND (reference sequence). Inclusive of both ends, the CDR3 amounts to 16 amino acids.

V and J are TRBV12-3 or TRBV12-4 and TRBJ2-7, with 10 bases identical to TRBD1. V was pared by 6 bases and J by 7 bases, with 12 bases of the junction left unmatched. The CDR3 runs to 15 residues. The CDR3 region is CASSRGTGAVGEQYF. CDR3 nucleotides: TGTGCCAGCAGCCGGGGGACAGGGGCTGTCGGGGAGCAGTACTTC.

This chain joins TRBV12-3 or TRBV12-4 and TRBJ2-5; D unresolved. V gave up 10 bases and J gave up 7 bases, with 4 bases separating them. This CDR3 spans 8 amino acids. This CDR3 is CATGTQYF. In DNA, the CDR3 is TGTGCCACAGGGACCCAGTACTTC.

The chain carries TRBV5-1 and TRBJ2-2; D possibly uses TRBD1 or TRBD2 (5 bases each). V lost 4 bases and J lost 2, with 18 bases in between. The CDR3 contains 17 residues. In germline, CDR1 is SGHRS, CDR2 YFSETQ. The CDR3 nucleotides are TGCGCCAGCAGCCTCGTGGCAGGGACCTCCAACACCGGGGAGCTGTTTTTT. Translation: CASSLVAGTSNTGELFF.

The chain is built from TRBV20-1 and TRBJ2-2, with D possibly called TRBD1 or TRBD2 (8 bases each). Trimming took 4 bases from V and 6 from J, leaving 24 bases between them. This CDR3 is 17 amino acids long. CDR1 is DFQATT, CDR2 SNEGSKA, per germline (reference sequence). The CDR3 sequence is CSAIVGGVGGQAGELFF. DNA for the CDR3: TGCAGTGCTATAGTCGGGGGGGTGGGGGGACAGGCCGGGGAGCTGTTTTTT.

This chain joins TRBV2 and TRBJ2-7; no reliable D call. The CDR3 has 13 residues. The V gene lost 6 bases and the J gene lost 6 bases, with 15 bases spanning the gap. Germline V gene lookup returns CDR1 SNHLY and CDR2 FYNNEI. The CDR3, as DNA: TGTGCCAGCAGGAACGAGGTCGCCCGCGAGCAGTACTTC. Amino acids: CASRNEVAREQYF.

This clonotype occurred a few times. The CDR3 loop reads CASSEYHRDGQTDQYF. The CDR3 DNA is TGTGCCAGCAGTGAATATCACCGGGACGGACAAACCGACCAGTACTTC. The rearrangement uses TRBV25-1 and TRBJ2-5; D may match TRBD1 or TRBD2 (5 bases each). Trimming shortened V by 0 bases and J by 10 bases, and 21 bases separated the two germline ends. Germline lookup yields CDR1 MGHDK and CDR2 SYGVNS. The CDR3 spans 16 residues.

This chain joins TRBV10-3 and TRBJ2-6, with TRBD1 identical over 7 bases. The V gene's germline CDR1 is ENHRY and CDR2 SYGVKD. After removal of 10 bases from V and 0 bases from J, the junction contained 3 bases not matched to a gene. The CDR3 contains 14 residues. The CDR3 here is CATGDSSGANVLTF. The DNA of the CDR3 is TGTGCCACAGGGGACAGCTCTGGGGCCAACGTCCTGACTTTC.

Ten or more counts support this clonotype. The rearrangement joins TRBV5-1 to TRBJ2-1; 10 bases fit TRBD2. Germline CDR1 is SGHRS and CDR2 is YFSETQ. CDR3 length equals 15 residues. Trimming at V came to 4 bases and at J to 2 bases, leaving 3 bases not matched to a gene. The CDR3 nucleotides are TGCGCCAGCAGCACTGGACTAGCGGCCTACAATGAGCAGTTCTTC. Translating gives CASSTGLAAYNEQFF.

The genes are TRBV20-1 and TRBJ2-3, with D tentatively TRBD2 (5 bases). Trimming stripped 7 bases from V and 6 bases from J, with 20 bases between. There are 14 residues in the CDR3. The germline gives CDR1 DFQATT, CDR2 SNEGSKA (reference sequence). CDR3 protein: CSVVVVEEHDTQYF. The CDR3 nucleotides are TGCAGTGTTGTAGTCGTGGAGGAGCACGATACGCAGTATTTT.

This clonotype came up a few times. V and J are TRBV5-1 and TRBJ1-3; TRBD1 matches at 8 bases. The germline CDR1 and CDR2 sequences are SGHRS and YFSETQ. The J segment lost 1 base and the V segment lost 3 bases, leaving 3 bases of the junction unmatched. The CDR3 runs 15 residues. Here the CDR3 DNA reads TGCGCCAGCAGCTCGACAGGGGCTTCTGGAAACACCATATATTTT. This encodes CASSSTGASGNTIYF.

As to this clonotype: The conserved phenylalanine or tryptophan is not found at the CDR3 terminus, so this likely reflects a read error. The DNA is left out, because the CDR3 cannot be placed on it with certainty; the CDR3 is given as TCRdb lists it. The CDR3 here is CATSEPGELGGDTHGS. This sequence joins TRBV24-1 and TRBJ2-5; the DNA was not used to check the table's D call, TRBD1. From its first to its last residue, the CDR3 has 16 amino acids. Germline CDR1 reads KGHDR; CDR2 reads SFDVKD.

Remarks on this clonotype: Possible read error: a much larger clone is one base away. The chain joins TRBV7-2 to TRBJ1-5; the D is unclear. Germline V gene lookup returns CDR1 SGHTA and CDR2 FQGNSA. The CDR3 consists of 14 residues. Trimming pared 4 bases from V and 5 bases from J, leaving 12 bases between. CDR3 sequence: CASSSRRTHQPQHF. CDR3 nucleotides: TGTGCCAGCAGCTCGAGACGGACCCATCAGCCCCAGCATTTT.

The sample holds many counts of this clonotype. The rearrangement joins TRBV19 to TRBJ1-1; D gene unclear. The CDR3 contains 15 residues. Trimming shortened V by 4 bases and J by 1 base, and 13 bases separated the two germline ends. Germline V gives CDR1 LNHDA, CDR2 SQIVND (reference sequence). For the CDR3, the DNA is TGTGCCAGTAGTAAGTATCGGAGTGGGAACACTGAAGCTTTCTTT. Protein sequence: CASSKYRSGNTEAFF.

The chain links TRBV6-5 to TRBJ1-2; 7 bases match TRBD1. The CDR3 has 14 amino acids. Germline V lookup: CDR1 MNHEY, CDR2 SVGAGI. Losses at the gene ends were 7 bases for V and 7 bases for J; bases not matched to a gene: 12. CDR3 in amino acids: CASTSDRRRCGYTF. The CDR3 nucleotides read TGTGCCAGCACTTCGGACAGGCGACGTTGTGGCTACACCTTC.

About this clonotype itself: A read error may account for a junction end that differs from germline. CDR3 in amino acids: CAISGTGGLPSYNEQYF. The CDR3 DNA follows: TGTGCCATCAGCGGGACGGGGGGGCTCCCCTCCTACAATGAGCAGTACTTC. The chain joins TRBV11-2 to TRBJ2-7, with 8 positions matching TRBD2. This CDR3 region has 17 residues. Germline V gene lookup returns CDR1 SGHAT and CDR2 FQNNGV.

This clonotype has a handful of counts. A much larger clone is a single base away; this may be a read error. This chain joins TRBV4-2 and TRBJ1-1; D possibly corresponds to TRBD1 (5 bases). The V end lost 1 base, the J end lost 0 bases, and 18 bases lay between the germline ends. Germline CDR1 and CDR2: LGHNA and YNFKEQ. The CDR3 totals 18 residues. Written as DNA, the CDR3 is TGTGCCAGCAGCCAAGTCTTAGGAGGGGCGAGGGTGAACACTGAAGCTTTCTTT. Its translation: CASSQVLGGARVNTEAFF.

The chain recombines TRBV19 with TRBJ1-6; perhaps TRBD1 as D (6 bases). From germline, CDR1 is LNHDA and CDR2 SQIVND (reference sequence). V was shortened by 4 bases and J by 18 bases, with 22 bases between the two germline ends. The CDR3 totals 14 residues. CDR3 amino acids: CASSTKPVDRPHHF. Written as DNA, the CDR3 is TGTGCCAGTAGTACAAAACCGGTAGACAGGCCACACCACTTT.

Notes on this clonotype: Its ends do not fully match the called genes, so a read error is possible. The CDR3 DNA follows: TGTACCAGCAGTGAAGCGAGCTCGGGGAGAGGCACTGAAGCTTTCTTT. Residues: CTSSEASSGRGTEAFF. The genes are TRBV25-1 and TRBJ1-1; no reliable D call. The germline V gene has CDR1 MGHDK and CDR2 SYGVNS. CDR3 size: 16 residues.

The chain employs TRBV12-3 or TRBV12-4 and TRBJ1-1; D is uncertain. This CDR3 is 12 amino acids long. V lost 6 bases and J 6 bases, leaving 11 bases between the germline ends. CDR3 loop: CASSRGGAEAFF. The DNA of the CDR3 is TGTGCCAGCAGCCGGGGTGGCGCTGAAGCTTTCTTT.

The CDR3 loop reads CASSSRGGEQYF. The DNA of the CDR3 is TGTGCCAGCAGCTCCCGGGGTGGAGAGCAGTACTTC. The chain links TRBV11-3 to TRBJ2-7, with D tentatively TRBD2 (5 bases). Trimming stripped 4 bases from V and 7 bases from J, with 11 bases between. The germline gives CDR1 SGHNT, CDR2 YENEEA. The CDR3 runs 12 residues.

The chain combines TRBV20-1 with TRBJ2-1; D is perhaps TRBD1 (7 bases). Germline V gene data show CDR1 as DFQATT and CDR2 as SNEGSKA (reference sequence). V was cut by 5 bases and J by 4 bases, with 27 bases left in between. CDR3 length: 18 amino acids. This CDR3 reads CSARKGSGGGTAYNEQFF. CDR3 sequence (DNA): TGCAGTGCTCGAAAGGGTAGCGGAGGGGGCACAGCGTACAATGAGCAGTTCTTC.

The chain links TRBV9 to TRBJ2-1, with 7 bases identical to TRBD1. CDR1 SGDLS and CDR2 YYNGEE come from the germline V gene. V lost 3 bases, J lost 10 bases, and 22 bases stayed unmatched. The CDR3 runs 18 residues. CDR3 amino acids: CASSAPPRGPTNRVEQFF. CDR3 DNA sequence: TGTGCCAGCAGCGCCCCGCCGAGGGGGCCCACGAACAGGGTAGAGCAGTTCTTC.

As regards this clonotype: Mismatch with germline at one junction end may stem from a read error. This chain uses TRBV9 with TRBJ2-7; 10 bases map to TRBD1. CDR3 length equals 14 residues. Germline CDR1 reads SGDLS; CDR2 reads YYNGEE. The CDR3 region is CASSDTGPGQGWDF. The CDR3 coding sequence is TGTGCCAGCAGTGACACCGGACCGGGACAGGGGTGGGACTTC.

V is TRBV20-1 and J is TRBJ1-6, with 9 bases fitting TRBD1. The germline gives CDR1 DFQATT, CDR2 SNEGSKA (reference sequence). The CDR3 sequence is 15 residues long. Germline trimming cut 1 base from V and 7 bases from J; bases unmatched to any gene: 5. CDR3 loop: CSARVGGTGNSPLHF. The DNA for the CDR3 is TGCAGTGCTAGAGTAGGAGGGACAGGGAATTCACCCCTCCACTTT.